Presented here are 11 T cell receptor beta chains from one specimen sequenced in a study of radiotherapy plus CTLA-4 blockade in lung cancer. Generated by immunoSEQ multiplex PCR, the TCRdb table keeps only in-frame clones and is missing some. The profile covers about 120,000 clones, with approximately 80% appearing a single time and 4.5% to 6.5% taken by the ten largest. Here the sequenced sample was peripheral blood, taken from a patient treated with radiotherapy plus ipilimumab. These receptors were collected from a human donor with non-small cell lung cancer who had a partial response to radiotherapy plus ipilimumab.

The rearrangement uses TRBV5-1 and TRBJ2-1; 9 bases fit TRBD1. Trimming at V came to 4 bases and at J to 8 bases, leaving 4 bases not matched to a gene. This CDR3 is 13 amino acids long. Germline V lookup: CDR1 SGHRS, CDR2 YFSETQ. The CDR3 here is CASSGGTGHEQFF. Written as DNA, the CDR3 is TGCGCCAGCAGCGGTGGGACAGGGCATGAGCAGTTCTTC.

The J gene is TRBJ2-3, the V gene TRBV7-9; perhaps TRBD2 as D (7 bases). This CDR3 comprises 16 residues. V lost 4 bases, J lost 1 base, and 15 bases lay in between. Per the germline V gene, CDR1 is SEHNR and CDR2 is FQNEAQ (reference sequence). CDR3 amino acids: CASSSYDGGRTDTQYF. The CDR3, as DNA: TGTGCCAGCAGCTCTTACGACGGGGGGCGCACAGATACGCAGTATTTT.

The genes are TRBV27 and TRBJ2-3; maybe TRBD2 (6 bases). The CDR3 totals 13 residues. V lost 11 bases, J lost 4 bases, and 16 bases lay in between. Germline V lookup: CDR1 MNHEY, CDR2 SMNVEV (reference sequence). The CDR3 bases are TGTGCCGCCCGTCGCGGGGTTGCAGATACGCAGTATTTT. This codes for CAARRGVADTQYF.

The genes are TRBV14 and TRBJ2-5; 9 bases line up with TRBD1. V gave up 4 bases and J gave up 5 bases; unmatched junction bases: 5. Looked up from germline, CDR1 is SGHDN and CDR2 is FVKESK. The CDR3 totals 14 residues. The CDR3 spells CASSRGTGRETQYF. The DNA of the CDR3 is TGTGCCAGCAGCCGTGGGACAGGGCGCGAGACCCAGTACTTC.

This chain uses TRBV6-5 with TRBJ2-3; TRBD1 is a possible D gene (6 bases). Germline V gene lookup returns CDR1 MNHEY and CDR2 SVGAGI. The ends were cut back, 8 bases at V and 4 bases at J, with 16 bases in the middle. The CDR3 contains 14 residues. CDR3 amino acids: CASQVTGPSDTQYF. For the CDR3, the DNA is TGTGCCAGCCAAGTAACAGGGCCCTCAGATACGCAGTATTTT.

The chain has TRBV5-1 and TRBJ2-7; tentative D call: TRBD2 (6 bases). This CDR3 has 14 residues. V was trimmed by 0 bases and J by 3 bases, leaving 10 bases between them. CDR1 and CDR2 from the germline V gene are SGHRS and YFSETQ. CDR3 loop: CASSLGDFLYEQYF. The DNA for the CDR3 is TGCGCCAGCAGCTTGGGGGACTTCCTCTACGAGCAGTACTTC.

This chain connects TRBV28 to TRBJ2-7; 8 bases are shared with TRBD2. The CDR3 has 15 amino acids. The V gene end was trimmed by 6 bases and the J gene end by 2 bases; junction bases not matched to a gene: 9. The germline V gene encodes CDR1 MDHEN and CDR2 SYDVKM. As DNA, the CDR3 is TGTGCCAGCAGAACCGGACTAGCCGATACCTACGAGCAGTACTTC. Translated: CASRTGLADTYEQYF. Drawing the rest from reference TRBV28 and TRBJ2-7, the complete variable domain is DVKVTQSSRYLVKRTGEKVFLECVQDMDHENMFWYRQDPGLGLRLIYFSYDVKMKEKGDIPEGYSVSREKKERFSLILESASTNQTSMYLCASRTGLADTYEQYFGPGTRLTVT.

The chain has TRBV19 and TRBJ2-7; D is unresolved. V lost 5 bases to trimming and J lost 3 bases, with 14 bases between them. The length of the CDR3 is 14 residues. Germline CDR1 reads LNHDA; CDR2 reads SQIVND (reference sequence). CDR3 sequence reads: CASSPVGRSYEQYF. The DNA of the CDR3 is TGTGCCAGTAGTCCAGTTGGTCGAAGCTACGAGCAGTACTTC.

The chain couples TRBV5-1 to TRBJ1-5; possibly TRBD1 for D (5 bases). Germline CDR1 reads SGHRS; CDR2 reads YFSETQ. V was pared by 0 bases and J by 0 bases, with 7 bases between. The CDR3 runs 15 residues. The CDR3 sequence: CASSLEGFSNQPQHF. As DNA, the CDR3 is TGCGCCAGCAGCTTGGAGGGGTTTAGCAATCAGCCCCAGCATTTT.

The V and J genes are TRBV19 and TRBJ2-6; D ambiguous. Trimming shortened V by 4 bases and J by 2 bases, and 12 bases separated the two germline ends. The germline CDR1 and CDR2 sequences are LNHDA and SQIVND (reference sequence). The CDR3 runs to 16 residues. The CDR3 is CASSTPSTAGANVLTF. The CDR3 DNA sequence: TGTGCCAGTAGTACCCCAAGCACGGCTGGGGCCAACGTCCTGACTTTC.

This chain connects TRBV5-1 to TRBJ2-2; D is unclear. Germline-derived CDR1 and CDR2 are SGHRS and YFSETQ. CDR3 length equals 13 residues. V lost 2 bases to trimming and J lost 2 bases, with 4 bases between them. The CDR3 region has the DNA TGCGCCAGCAGCTTCCCAAACACCGGGGAGCTGTTTTTT. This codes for CASSFPNTGELFF.